This T cell receptor (beta chain) is drawn from a study of high-grade serous ovarian cancer treatment subgroups (dated by TCRdb to the early 2020s). Regarding the research as a whole: Sequencing yielded a mean of about 15,000 reads and approximately 7,000 unique TCR beta rearrangements per sample. Under a laparoscopic triage algorithm, patients with high-grade serous ovarian cancer were grouped by complete gross resection or by neoadjuvant chemotherapy response, and the study profiled the TCR beta repertoires of these patients. The cohort comprised 30 or so patients: some 10 with no residual disease after primary surgery (R0), some 10 excellent NACT responders, and some 10 poor NACT responders. One primary tumor sample and two metastatic tumor samples were contributed by each patient, so that some 96 samples were obtained in total. Study-wide conclusions, independent of this receptor: TCR repertoire analyses were focused on CDR3, and CDR1 and CDR2 were not analyzed. TCR clonal relatedness correlated positively with neoantigen level and, by trend, with copy number variation and mutation load from whole-genome sequencing. Because bulk tumor TCR sequencing provided no spatial information, insight into HGSC tumor complexity and diversity was limited. Repertoire similarity between tumors of the same patient ranged about 0.11 to 0.79, whereas almost no similarity was seen between different patients.

About this clone: What this receptor recognizes is not known. No much larger clone is present one base from it, and per-base qualities are unavailable.

The 100 or so tumor samples were subjected to high-throughput TCR profiling using ImmunoSEQ. On the study's bioinformatics: Richness (unique productive sequences), clonality, evenness and relatedness were included as repertoire diversity metrics, and similarity between samples was assessed with the Bhattacharyya coefficient. Conclusions stayed consistent in a sensitivity analysis that left out TCRs with fewer than two reads. The immuneACCESS repertoire file appears here via TCRdb, limited to in-frame rearrangements. These files lack a portion of the clones; in checked studies, under half of the deficit traces to unresolved V genes, and the cause of the others is not known. For V, J and clone size, that table is used; D and trimming come from the DNA. Counted in this sample were around 9,600 clones; 88% of them appeared once. Of the sample, about 1.5% falls within the top ten clones. Collection of tumor samples took place before definitive surgery or chemotherapy. The MD Anderson Biospecimen Extraction Resource handled genomic DNA extraction, while the MD Anderson Cancer Genomics Laboratory carried out the TCR sequencing.

The sequencing input was tumor tissue. The sequence was obtained from a human donor with high-grade serous ovarian cancer.

The CDR3 region: CASRKREGHNEQFF. Read as DNA, the sequence is TGTGCCAGCAGGAAGCGGGAGGGACACAATGAGCAGTTCTTC. The sequence links TRBV6-6 to TRBJ2-1; 10 middle bases align to TRBD2. Clipping removes 6 bases from V and 5 bases from J, with 4 as the unmatched junction base count. Measured from the cysteine to the phenylalanine, the CDR3 is 14 residues long. Of all the DNA, just the CDR3 is kept, 42 bases in frame from base 1. For CDR1 and CDR2, the germline V gene (reference sequence) lists MNHNY and SVGAGI.